This T cell receptor (beta chain) was recovered during a study of blood T cells in healthy people across ages. Overall study context: Through template switching, about one barcoded beta molecule was captured per two T cells, as measured in model experiments.

A second roughly 6 to 12 cycle PCR used barcoded and J-beta primers. TCRdb used MiXCR to reprocess the 5' RACE reads, holding one entry per CDR3 protein. The profile covers under 1,100,000 distinct CDR3 sequences, with approximately 26% appearing a single time and about 0.72% taken by the ten largest. Germline V gene lookup returns CDR1 SGDLS and CDR2 YYNGEE. V shed 2 bases, J shed 3 bases, and the junction held 4 bases outside the gene matches. The CDR3 runs to 15 residues. The same sample was also used in a study of T cells of mothers and their children. This second study notes: The sample comes from several healthy Caucasian donors: mothers and children. The effect of thymic selection on TCR recombination output is similar between related and unrelated pairs.

This sequence joins TRBV9 and TRBJ1-3, with TRBD1 matching 8 bases. The sequencing sample was made of blood. The receptor's source is a girl aged 2-10 years in good health. Here the CDR3 reads CASSVQGAGGNTIYF. The CDR3 DNA reads as TGTGCCAGCAGCGTTCAGGGGGCAGGTGGAAACACCATATATTTT.